This is a list of T cell receptor beta chains from one sample in a study of cytomegalovirus exposure and HLA in healthy donors. Profiled with immunoSEQ multiplex PCR; TCRdb holds only in-frame clones, not every one. The sample includes 70,000 to 95,000 clones, approximately 72% of them seen just once. The specimen sequenced was PBMCs. These receptors originate from a man aged 30 to 45 in good health and CMV-seropositive. Both conserved end residues are part of each CDR3. Fields, in order: D gene, clone size, J gene, V gene, CDR3 DNA, CDR3 protein. The D gene is left open where the match is weak. The size of a clone is reported for some rows only, either as once, few or many, or as a class for expanded clones.

-	-	TRBJ2-3	TRBV9	TGTGCCAGCAGCGTAGGAACAAGCACAGATACGCAGTATTTT	CASSVGTSTDTQYF
TRBD1	-	TRBJ2-5	TRBV5-5	TGTGCCAGCAGGGGACAGGCCCAAGAGACCCAGTACTTC	CASRGQAQETQYF
-	-	TRBJ2-2	TRBV5-5	TGTGCCAGCAGCTTGGAGTGGGGCGCAGGGTCCACCGGGGAGCTGTTTTTT	CASSLEWGAGSTGELFF
TRBD1	-	TRBJ1-2	TRBV27	TGTGCCAGCAGCCGCGACAGGGTGCGTGGCTACACCTTC	CASSRDRVRGYTF
-	-	TRBJ2-7	TRBV6-1	TGTGCCAGTACTATTTGGTACGAGCAGTACTTC	CASTIWYEQYF
TRBD2	once	TRBJ2-2	TRBV7-9	TGTTCCAGCAGCTTAGCGGGTCTGGATGGGAGGAACACCGGGGAGCTGTTTTTT	CSSSLAGLDGRNTGELFF
-	once	TRBJ2-5	TRBV30	TGTGCCTGGAGCGTTGGGACTGCCGGAGAGACCCAGTACTTC	CAWSVGTAGETQYF
TRBD1	-	TRBJ2-2	TRBV2	TGTGCCAGCAGCTCGGGACAGGGTATCACCGGGGAGCTGTTTTTT	CASSSGQGITGELFF
TRBD2	-	TRBJ2-1	TRBV11-1	TGTGCCAGCAGCTTAGGGCCTAGCGGGGGGGCAAATGAGCAGTTCTTC	CASSLGPSGGANEQFF
-	-	TRBJ2-1	TRBV6-1	TGTGCCAGCAAAGCGGACTCAATCCCCTACAATGAGCAGTTCTTC	CASKADSIPYNEQFF
-	-	TRBJ2-1	TRBV18	TGTGCCAGCTCACCATCCTATACAGCCAATGAGCAGTTCTTC	CASSPSYTANEQFF
TRBD1	-	TRBJ1-2	TRBV5-1	TGCGCCAGCAGCTCCCTCACGACAGGGGGCTCCCTTATTTATGGCTACACCTTC	CASSSLTTGGSLIYGYTF
TRBD1	-	TRBJ1-1	TRBV19	TGTGCCAGTAGTGGGGCCGGGACAGGGGTAACTGAAGCTTTCTTT	CASSGAGTGVTEAFF
-	-	TRBJ2-3	TRBV7-9	TGTGCCAGCAGCTTAGGGGTCTCGGGAGCAGATACGCAGTATTTT	CASSLGVSGADTQYF
TRBD1	-	TRBJ1-5	TRBV6-5	TGTGCCAGCAGTTTTCAGGGGGACAATCAGCCCCAGCATTTT	CASSFQGDNQPQHF
TRBD1	few	TRBJ1-2	TRBV6-5	TGTGCCAGCAGTTACCGCGGGACAGGGGCAGATGGCTACACCTTC	CASSYRGTGADGYTF
TRBD1	-	TRBJ1-6	TRBV19	TGTGCCAGTAGAAGCGACAGGGGGCATAATTCACCCCTCCACTTT	CASRSDRGHNSPLHF
-	-	TRBJ1-4	TRBV28	TGTGCCAGCAGTCAACACGGGGTTAATGAAAAACTGTTTTTT	CASSQHGVNEKLFF
-	-	TRBJ1-3	TRBV9	TGTGCCAGCAGCGTAGATAGGGGCTTTGGAAACACCATATATTTT	CASSVDRGFGNTIYF
-	-	TRBJ2-3	TRBV6-6	TGTGCCAGCACCGAGACAACGAGTCCAGATACGCAGTATTTT	CASTETTSPDTQYF
-	few	TRBJ2-7	TRBV29-1	TGCAGCGTTACAAGGACTACCTACGAGCAGTACTTC	CSVTRTTYEQYF
TRBD1	-	TRBJ2-7	TRBV6-5	TGTGCCAGCAGTCCAGGGCAGGGGGCATACGAGCAGTACTTC	CASSPGQGAYEQYF
-	-	TRBJ2-5	TRBV1	TGCACCAGCAGCCAGAGCCAGCGGGGGACAGAGACCCAGTACTTC	CTSSQSQRGTETQYF
-	-	TRBJ1-5	TRBV4-3	TGCGCCAGCAGCCAAGGCCCCGGGCAGCCCCAGCATTTT	CASSQGPGQPQHF
-	few	TRBJ1-4	TRBV14	TGTGCCAGCAGCCAAGTACCCGGTGAAAAACTGTTTTTT	CASSQVPGEKLFF
-	-	TRBJ1-2	TRBV10-3	TGTGCCATCAGCGCCGGGACAAGCTATGGCTACACCTTC	CAISAGTSYGYTF
-	-	TRBJ1-5	TRBV7-9	TGTTCCAGCAGCTTTGGACAGCTCAATCAGCCCCAGCATTTT	CSSSFGQLNQPQHF
-	-	TRBJ1-4	TRBV25-1	TGTGCCAGCAGTGATTCCTATGCTGTTAGTGAAAAACTGTTTTTT	CASSDSYAVSEKLFF
TRBD1	-	TRBJ2-5	TRBV11-2	TGTGCCAGCAGCTTAGCTAGACAGGGGGCGCGGGAGACCCAGTACTTC	CASSLARQGARETQYF
-	-	TRBJ2-2	TRBV13	TGTGCCAGCAGCTTGGTTACGGAGGGGCCCTACACCGGGGAGCTGTTTTTT	CASSLVTEGPYTGELFF
-	-	TRBJ1-4	TRBV19	TGTGCCAGTACCGGCCCAAGGGGGAGAGGGGATGAAAAACTGTTTTTT	CASTGPRGRGDEKLFF
-	-	TRBJ2-1	TRBV10-3	TGTGCCATCAGTGAACGGGATAAACCCAATGAGCAGTTCTTC	CAISERDKPNEQFF
-	-	TRBJ2-7	TRBV5-1	TGCGCCAGCAGCTTGTTCCCTCAGGGAAACACCTTCTACGAGCAGTACTTC	CASSLFPQGNTFYEQYF
TRBD2	-	TRBJ2-2	TRBV6-5	TGTGCCAGCAGTTACTGGGCTAGCGGGAACACCGGGGAGCTGTTTTTT	CASSYWASGNTGELFF
-	few	TRBJ1-6	TRBV28	TGTGCCAGCAGCCGGGCAGGGGTGGGACCCCTCCACTTT	CASSRAGVGPLHF
TRBD2	-	TRBJ2-1	TRBV25-1	TGTGCCAGCAGCCCACCCTCCCGCGGGGGGTCTTACAATGAGCAGTTCTTC	CASSPPSRGGSYNEQFF
-	-	TRBJ1-5	TRBV28	TGTGCCAGCAGCGGCAATCAGCCCCAGCATTTT	CASSGNQPQHF
TRBD1	-	TRBJ1-5	TRBV30	TGTGCCTGGAGTCCGGAGGCAGACAGGGTCAATCAGCCCCATTTT	CAWSPEADRVNQPHF
-	few	TRBJ1-3	TRBV5-1	TGCGCCAGTTCCGACACGGCGGGTGGAAACACCATATATTTT	CASSDTAGGNTIYF
-	-	TRBJ2-5	TRBV6-6	TGTGCCAGCAATAGGCGGTTCCAAGAGACCCAGTACTTC	CASNRRFQETQYF
TRBD1	few	TRBJ1-3	TRBV4-1	TGCGCCAGCAGCCAGGGTACAGGGGTGGACACCATATATTTT	CASSQGTGVDTIYF
-	few	TRBJ1-2	TRBV6-6	TGTGCCAGCAGTGAGGGAGGCAGGGTCTATGGCTACACCTTC	CASSEGGRVYGYTF
-	-	TRBJ1-4	TRBV11-2	TGTGCCAGCAGCCCCGAACCCGGCCAGGGTGAAAAACTGTTTTTT	CASSPEPGQGEKLFF
-	-	TRBJ2-5	TRBV2	TGTGCCAGCAGTGATTTCAGGGTGGGGACCCAGTACTTC	CASSDFRVGTQYF
-	few	TRBJ2-7	TRBV6-1	TGTGCCAGCCTATATGCCTACGAGCAGTACTTC	CASLYAYEQYF
TRBD1	-	TRBJ1-1	TRBV18	TGTGCCAGCTCACCGACAGGGGAGGAGAACACTGAAGCTTTCTTT	CASSPTGEENTEAFF
-	-	TRBJ2-7	TRBV18	TGTGCCAGCTCATCTTTTGGCGGAGTCTACGAGCAGTACTTC	CASSSFGGVYEQYF
TRBD1	-	TRBJ1-1	TRBV19	TGTGCCAGTATCGGACAGGGGAGGGCGGACACTGAAGCTTTCTTT	CASIGQGRADTEAFF
TRBD2	-	TRBJ2-3	TRBV11-3	TGTGCCAGCAGCTTAGGAGACGGGGGGGCCGGAAATACGCAGTATTTT	CASSLGDGGAGNTQYF
TRBD2	-	TRBJ2-3	TRBV19	TGTGCCAGTAGTATTTTCGGGGGGAGCACAGATACGCAGTATTTT	CASSIFGGSTDTQYF
-	-	TRBJ1-2	TRBV27	TGTGCCAGCAGTTTAGTATTAGGGGCCGGGGGCTACACCTTC	CASSLVLGAGGYTF
-	-	TRBJ2-2	TRBV7-3	TGTGCCAGCAGCTTAAGCCCCGGGACAACCGGGGAGCTGTTTTTT	CASSLSPGTTGELFF
TRBD2	once	TRBJ2-7	TRBV9	TGTGCCAGCAGCGCCGACCCTGGGGGGGGACTATCCTACGAGCAGTACTTC	CASSADPGGGLSYEQYF
TRBD2	-	TRBJ2-3	TRBV11-3	TGTGCCAGCAGCTCAGGACTAGCGGGGGGACCTTCAAGGGATACGCAGTATTTT	CASSSGLAGGPSRDTQYF
-	-	TRBJ1-2	TRBV4-2	TGTGCCAGCAGCCGAACAGGGTTTGAGGAATATGGCTACACCTTC	CASSRTGFEEYGYTF
TRBD1	-	TRBJ1-2	TRBV5-1	TGCGCCAGCAGCTCTTTACCGGGACAGGGGGCCCTCTATGGCTACACCTTC	CASSSLPGQGALYGYTF
-	-	TRBJ1-1	TRBV6-4	TGTGCCAGCAGCGAGTGGGGCGCTTTCTTT	CASSEWGAFF
TRBD1	once	TRBJ1-6	TRBV19	TGTGCCAGTAGTACCCAGCGGACAGGGTTAAATTCACCCCTCCACTTT	CASSTQRTGLNSPLHF
-	-	TRBJ2-7	TRBV5-1	TGCGCCAGCAGCGGAGCGGGGACACCGTCCTACGAGCAGTACTTC	CASSGAGTPSYEQYF
-	-	TRBJ2-7	TRBV6-5	TGTGCCAGCAGGGTCGGGGGTGAAATCTCCTACGAGCAGTACTTC	CASRVGGEISYEQYF